Below, 26 T cell receptor beta chains from the same sample are listed, as sequenced in a study of cytomegalovirus exposure and HLA in healthy donors. The primer mix had 60 Vbeta and 13 Jbeta primers. TCRdb keeps only in-frame clones here, not all; method: immunoSEQ multiplex PCR. This sample has around 190,000 clones, with about nine tenths found just once. The sample taken for sequencing was PBMCs. These receptors all come from a boy aged 2 to 10 in good health and CMV-seronegative.

The chain combines TRBV2 with TRBJ2-5; the match to TRBD1 covers 7 bases. The J call is uncertain, as TRBJ2-7 better fits the DNA end. CDR1 and CDR2 from the germline V gene are SNHLY and FYNNEI. The CDR3 extends over 13 amino acids. For the CDR3, the DNA is TGTGCCAGCAGTAGGGACAGCCTCTACGAGCAGTACTTC. Its protein product is CASSRDSLYEQYF.

The rearrangement uses TRBV6-1 and TRBJ2-7, with TRBD1 matching 8 bases. Germline V lookup: CDR1 MNHNS, CDR2 SASEGT. The length of the CDR3 is 15 residues. The V and J ends lost 1 base and 2 bases, in that order; junction bases with no gene match: 4. This chain's CDR3 is CASSEGSGGPYEQYF. The CDR3 DNA follows: TGTGCCAGCAGTGAAGGGTCAGGGGGCCCCTACGAGCAGTACTTC.

The chain carries TRBV11-2 and TRBJ2-1; D unresolved. From germline, CDR1 is SGHAT and CDR2 FQNNGV. The CDR3 is made up of 15 amino acids. The V and J ends lost 4 bases and 7 bases respectively, with 17 bases between them. CDR3 DNA: TGTGCCAGCAGCTCCATCACCGGGTCGCGGAATGAGCAGTTCTTC. Amino acids: CASSSITGSRNEQFF. Full variable domain (missing parts from reference TRBV11-2 and TRBJ2-1): EAGVAQSPRYKIIEKRQSVAFWCNPISGHATLYWYQQILGQGPKLLIQFQNNGVVDDSQLPKDRFSAERLKGVDSTLKIQPAKLEDSAVYLCASSSITGSRNEQFFGPGTRLTVL.

This chain connects TRBV6-6 to TRBJ1-4, with 7 bases fitting TRBD1. The CDR3 runs 15 residues. Germline CDR1 reads MNHNY; CDR2 reads SVGAGI (reference sequence). After removal of 2 bases from V and 6 bases from J, the junction contained 6 bases not matched to a gene. CDR3 nucleotides: TGTGCCAGCAGTTACGAGGGGGCGCCGGATGAAAAACTGTTTTTT. It is translated as CASSYEGAPDEKLFF.

The sample holds a few counts of this clone. The rearrangement uses TRBV28 and TRBJ1-1; D is unresolved. Germline CDR1 MDHEN, CDR2 SYDVKM. The length of the CDR3 is 13 residues. V gave up 6 bases and J gave up 6 bases, with 14 bases separating them. Here the CDR3 reads CASSRRDYAEAFF. CDR3 bases: TGTGCCAGCAGCCGGCGGGATTACGCTGAAGCTTTCTTT.

The chain uses TRBV2 and TRBJ2-5, with a tentative D call TRBD1 (6 bases). Matching the DNA end better, TRBJ2-7 makes the J call doubtful. Germline CDR1 is SNHLY and CDR2 is FYNNEI. This CDR3 comprises 16 residues. The CDR3 DNA is TGTGCCAGCAGTGGAAACAGGGTCCTTTGGTTTAACGAGCAGTACTTC. Its translation is CASSGNRVLWFNEQYF.

The V call is TRBV29-1, the J call TRBJ1-1, with TRBD1 identical over 12 bases. V lost 7 bases and J lost 3; bases outside the gene matches: 6. Germline loops: CDR1 SQVTM, CDR2 ANQGSEA. This CDR3 contains 14 residues. The CDR3 DNA reads as TGCAGCGCTGGGACAGGGGGCAGGGACACTGAAGCTTTCTTT. This gives the protein CSAGTGGRDTEAFF.

The chain has TRBV18 and TRBJ1-1; a weak D match, TRBD1 (6 bases). V was cut by 7 bases and J by 3 bases, with 15 bases left in between. The CDR3 covers 14 residues. The germline CDR1 and CDR2 sequences are KGHSH and LQKENI. The CDR3 here is CASYRGGRDTEAFF. Written as DNA, the CDR3 is TGTGCCAGCTACCGGGGGGGGCGCGACACTGAAGCTTTCTTT.

The V gene is TRBV5-1, the J gene TRBJ2-7, with D tentatively TRBD1 (7 bases). The germline V and J ends were trimmed by 0 bases and 3 bases, with 13 bases remaining between them. The CDR3 loop spans 15 amino acids. Germline V gene data show CDR1 as SGHRS and CDR2 as YFSETQ. The CDR3 reads CASSLESGGNYEQYF. The CDR3 DNA is TGCGCCAGCAGCTTGGAGTCAGGGGGGAACTACGAGCAGTACTTC.

The rearrangement joins TRBV19 to TRBJ2-2; TRBD2 aligns across 11 bases. V dropped 3 bases and J dropped 6; count of bases not matched to a gene: 6. The CDR3 is made up of 16 amino acids. Looked up from germline, CDR1 is LNHDA and CDR2 is SQIVND (reference sequence). Written as DNA, the CDR3 is TGTGCCAGTAGTATTCGTAGCGGGGGGGCCTCCGGGGAGCTGTTTTTT. This sequence encodes CASSIRSGGASGELFF.

The genes are TRBV7-2 and TRBJ1-1; possibly TRBD1 for D (5 bases). The germline V and J ends were trimmed by 3 bases and 0 bases, with 11 bases remaining between them. Germline-derived CDR1 and CDR2 are SGHTA and FQGNSA. The CDR3 contains 15 residues. This CDR3 is CASSFLRGMNTEAFF. CDR3 DNA sequence: TGTGCCAGCAGCTTTTTGCGGGGGATGAACACTGAAGCTTTCTTT.

This clone was detected once. The chain couples TRBV5-4 to TRBJ2-2, with 7 bases identical to TRBD2. V gave up 2 bases and J gave up 3 bases; unmatched junction bases: 7. The CDR3 runs to 16 residues. The V gene's germline CDR1 is SGHNT and CDR2 YYREEE (reference sequence). CDR3 bases: TGTGCCAGCAGCTTCTACCCGGCGGGGGACACCGGGGAGCTGTTTTTT. It is translated as CASSFYPAGDTGELFF.

The rearrangement joins TRBV9 to TRBJ2-2; D might be TRBD2 (6 bases). CDR1 is SGDLS, CDR2 YYNGEE, per germline. The V gene lost 4 bases and the J gene lost 3 bases, with 16 bases spanning the gap. The CDR3 spans 16 residues. The CDR3 nucleotides read TGTGCCAGCAGCCCTCAGGAGGGGCGGGACACCGGGGAGCTGTTTTTT. Translation: CASSPQEGRDTGELFF.

This clone has only one observation. This specimen includes other DNA sequences encoding the same CDR3. This chain uses TRBV5-1 with TRBJ2-3; tentative D call: TRBD2 (6 bases). This CDR3 is built from 13 residues. V lost 4 bases and J lost 6, with 12 bases in between. The germline CDR1 and CDR2 sequences are SGHRS and YFSETQ. The CDR3, as DNA: TGCGCCAGCAGCCTCGCGGGGACCGATACGCAGTATTTT. Amino acid sequence: CASSLAGTDTQYF.

The chain recombines TRBV5-4 with TRBJ2-5, with 7 bases identical to TRBD2. Germline CDR1 SGHNT, CDR2 YYREEE (reference sequence). CDR3 size: 15 residues. J was trimmed by 5 bases and V by 1 base; bases with no gene match: 8. The CDR3 protein is CASSLWGGFGETQYF. CDR3 bases: TGTGCCAGCAGCTTGTGGGGGGGATTCGGGGAGACCCAGTACTTC.

V and J are TRBV9 and TRBJ2-1; TRBD2 matches at 7 bases. After removal of 2 bases from V and 5 bases from J, the junction contained 10 bases not matched to a gene. The CDR3 totals 16 residues. The germline V gene encodes CDR1 SGDLS and CDR2 YYNGEE. The chain's CDR3 is CASSVGPGGLNNEQFF. CDR3 DNA: TGTGCCAGCAGCGTGGGGCCCGGGGGGTTGAACAATGAGCAGTTCTTC.

The chain recombines TRBV6-4 with TRBJ1-2; the match to TRBD1 covers 7 bases. Germline V gives CDR1 MRHNA, CDR2 SNTAGT. This CDR3 region has 15 residues. J gave up 1 base and V 3 bases, and 5 bases lay outside the gene matches. The CDR3 region is CASSESGQNNYGYTF. CDR3 DNA sequence: TGTGCCAGCAGTGAGTCGGGACAGAATAACTATGGCTACACCTTC.

This chain joins TRBV23-1 and TRBJ2-1; 12 nucleotides line up with TRBD2. TRBV23-1 is an ORF for which the function is uncertain. Trimming at V came to 2 bases and at J to 7 bases, leaving 9 bases not matched to a gene. The CDR3 sequence is 17 residues long. Written as DNA, the CDR3 is TGCGCCAGCAGTCAACCCCCGACTAGCGGGAGTCCAAATGAGCAGTTCTTC. Protein sequence: CASSQPPTSGSPNEQFF.

The V call is TRBV7-2, the J call TRBJ1-1; no definite D call. Germline loops: CDR1 SGHTA, CDR2 FQGNSA. V was shortened by 5 bases and J by 0 bases, with 10 bases between the two germline ends. The CDR3 is made up of 14 amino acids. CDR3 region: CASSPGDMNTEAFF. The CDR3 DNA follows: TGTGCCAGCAGCCCGGGAGACATGAACACTGAAGCTTTCTTT. Looking up the rest from reference TRBV7-2 and TRBJ1-1 gives the full variable domain: GAGVSQSPSNKVTEKGKDVELRCDPISGHTALYWYRQSLGQGLEFLIYFQGNSAPDKSGLPSDRFSAERTGGSVSTLTIQRTQQEDSAVYLCASSPGDMNTEAFFGQGTRLTVV.

A single count supports this clone. The rearrangement uses TRBV9 and TRBJ1-2; 7 bases line up with TRBD1. CDR3 size: 14 residues. The V segment lost 4 bases and the J segment 3 bases; nucleotides outside the gene matches: 6. Per germline, CDR1 SGDLS and CDR2 YYNGEE. The CDR3: CASSTPTGYYGYTF. For the CDR3, the DNA is TGTGCCAGCAGCACCCCGACAGGGTACTATGGCTACACCTTC.

The chain couples TRBV28 to TRBJ2-1; 8 nucleotides agree with TRBD1. The CDR3 spans 15 residues. The trim removed 2 bases at V and 8 bases at J, leaving 8 bases unmatched. Per the germline V gene, CDR1 is MDHEN and CDR2 is SYDVKM. Written as DNA, the CDR3 is TGTGCCAGCAGTTTAATCCAGGGGGCCAGGGATGAGCAGTTCTTC. It specifies CASSLIQGARDEQFF.

The J gene is TRBJ2-7, the V gene TRBV7-3; 16 bases align to TRBD2. CDR1 SGHTA and CDR2 FQGTGA come from the germline V gene. The CDR3 runs 19 residues. J gave up 7 bases and V 3 bases, and 15 bases lay outside the gene matches. The DNA of the CDR3 is TGTGCCAGCAGCTTTCCGGGACTAGCGGGGGGGACTCGGGGTTGTGAGCAGTACTTC. Protein: CASSFPGLAGGTRGCEQYF.

The chain joins TRBV6-1 to TRBJ2-7; tentatively, D is TRBD1 (6 bases). Looked up from germline, CDR1 is MNHNS and CDR2 is SASEGT. Trimming took off 5 bases at V and 3 bases at J, with 14 bases between the two ends. The CDR3 sequence is 14 residues long. The CDR3 bases are TGTGCCAGCAGTCACCGACAGGCCATCTACGAGCAGTACTTC. It encodes CASSHRQAIYEQYF.

This clone appeared once. J is TRBJ2-5 and V is TRBV30, with 8 bases matching TRBD2. The ends lost 6 bases at V and 6 bases at J; junction bases unmatched: 6. The CDR3 runs to 12 residues. Per the germline V gene, CDR1 is GTSNPN and CDR2 is SVGIG (reference sequence). CDR3 loop: CACASGSQTQYF. In nucleotides, the CDR3 is TGTGCCTGCGCGAGCGGGAGTCAGACCCAGTACTTC.

About this clone: The junction departs from the called germline gene at one end, perhaps through a read error. This chain uses TRBV7-9 with TRBJ2-3, with unresolved D. Germline CDR1 and CDR2: SEHNR and FQNEAQ (reference sequence). The CDR3 extends over 12 amino acids. CDR3 protein: CASSSGRVWSNF. CDR3 coding DNA: TGTGCCAGCAGCTCCGGCCGGGTCTGGTCGAATTTT.

The chain uses TRBV4-1 and TRBJ2-7; D perhaps matches TRBD1 (5 bases). Germline lookup yields CDR1 MGHRA and CDR2 YSYEKL. The CDR3 spans 15 residues. The V and J ends lost 3 bases and 2 bases respectively, with 14 bases between them. The CDR3 DNA is TGCGCCAGCAGCCACCCAGGGTTGCCCCCCTACGAGCAGTACTTC. It codes for CASSHPGLPPYEQYF.